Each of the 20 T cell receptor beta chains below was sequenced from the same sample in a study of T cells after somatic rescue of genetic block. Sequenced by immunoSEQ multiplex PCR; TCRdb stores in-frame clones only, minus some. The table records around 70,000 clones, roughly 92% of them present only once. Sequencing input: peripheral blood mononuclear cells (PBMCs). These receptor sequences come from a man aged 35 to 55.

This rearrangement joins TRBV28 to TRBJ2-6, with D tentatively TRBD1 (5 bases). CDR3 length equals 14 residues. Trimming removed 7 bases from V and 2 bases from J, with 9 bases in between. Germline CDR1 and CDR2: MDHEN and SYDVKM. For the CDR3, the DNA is TGTGCCAGCATCCCAGGGCCTGGGGCCAACGTCCTGACTTTC. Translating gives CASIPGPGANVLTF.

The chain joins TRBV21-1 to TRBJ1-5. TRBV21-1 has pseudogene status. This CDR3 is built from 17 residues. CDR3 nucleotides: TGTGCCAGCAGCTTGGGTCGCGTTGGCCATCCGAATCAGCCCCAGCATTTT. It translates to CASSLGRVGHPNQPQHF.

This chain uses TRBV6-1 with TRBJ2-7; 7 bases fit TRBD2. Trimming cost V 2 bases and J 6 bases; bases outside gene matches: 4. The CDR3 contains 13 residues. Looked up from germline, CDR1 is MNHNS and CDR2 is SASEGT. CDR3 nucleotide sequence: TGTGCCAGCAGTGAACCGACGGGAGGCGAGCAGTACTTC. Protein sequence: CASSEPTGGEQYF.

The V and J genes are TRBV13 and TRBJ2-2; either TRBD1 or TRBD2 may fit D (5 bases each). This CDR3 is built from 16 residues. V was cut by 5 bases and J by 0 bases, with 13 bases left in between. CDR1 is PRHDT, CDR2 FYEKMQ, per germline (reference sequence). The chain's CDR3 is CASSPEGKANTGELFF. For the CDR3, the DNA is TGTGCCAGCAGCCCCGAGGGGAAAGCGAACACCGGGGAGCTGTTTTTT.

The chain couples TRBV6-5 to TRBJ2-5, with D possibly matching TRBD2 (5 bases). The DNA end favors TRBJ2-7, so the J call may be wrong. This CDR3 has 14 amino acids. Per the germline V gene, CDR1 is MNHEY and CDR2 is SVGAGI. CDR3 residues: CASTNAGTGFEQYF. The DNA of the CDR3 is TGTGCCAGCACTAACGCGGGTACGGGGTTCGAGCAGTACTTC.

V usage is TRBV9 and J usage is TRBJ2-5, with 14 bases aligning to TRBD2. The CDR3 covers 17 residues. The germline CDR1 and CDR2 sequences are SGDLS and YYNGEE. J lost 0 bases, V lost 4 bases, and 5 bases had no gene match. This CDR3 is CASSLGLAGANQETQYF. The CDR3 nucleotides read TGTGCCAGCAGCCTGGGACTAGCGGGGGCCAACCAAGAGACCCAGTACTTC. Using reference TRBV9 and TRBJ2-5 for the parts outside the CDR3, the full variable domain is DSGVTQTPKHLITATGQRVTLRCSPRSGDLSVYWYQQSLDQGLQFLIQYYNGEERAKGNILERFSAQQFPDLHSELNLSSLELGDSALYFCASSLGLAGANQETQYFGPGTRLLVL.

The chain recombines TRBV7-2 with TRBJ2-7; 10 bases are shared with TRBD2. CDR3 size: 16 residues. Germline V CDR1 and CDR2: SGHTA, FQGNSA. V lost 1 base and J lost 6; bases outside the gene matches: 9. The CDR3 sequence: CASSLDGRLAGVEQYF. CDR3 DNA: TGTGCCAGCAGCTTAGATGGTCGCCTAGCGGGAGTCGAGCAGTACTTC.

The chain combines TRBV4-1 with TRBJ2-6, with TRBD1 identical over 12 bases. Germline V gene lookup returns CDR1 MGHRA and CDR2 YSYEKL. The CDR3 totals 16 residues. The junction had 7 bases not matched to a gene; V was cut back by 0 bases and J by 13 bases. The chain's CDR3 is CASSQDLRDRGRVLTF. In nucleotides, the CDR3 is TGCGCCAGCAGCCAAGACCTCCGGGACAGGGGGCGAGTCCTGACTTTC.

The CDR3 loop is CASSQQGSNQPQHF. CDR3 nucleotides: TGTGCCAGCAGCCAACAAGGTTCTAATCAGCCCCAGCATTTT. This chain links TRBV5-4 with TRBJ1-5; D not certain. The CDR3 runs to 14 residues. Trimming cost V 4 bases and J 4 bases, with 12 bases left between them. The germline V gene encodes CDR1 SGHNT and CDR2 YYREEE (reference sequence).

The CDR3 here is CASSTTGSNYGYTF. CDR3 DNA sequence: TGTGCCAGCAGCACGACAGGGTCTAACTATGGCTACACCTTC. The V call is TRBV21-1, the J call TRBJ1-2; TRBD1 reflects the table's D call only, with no check against the DNA. TRBV21-1 is shown as a pseudogene. The CDR3 runs 14 residues.

The CDR3 DNA is TGTGCCAGCAGTGAACGAAGAGGGTTTGGGGCCAACGTCCTGACTTTC. It specifies CASSERRGFGANVLTF. The rearrangement uses TRBV2 and TRBJ2-6; D might be TRBD2 (5 bases). V shed 2 bases and J shed 3 bases, with 11 bases lying between them. Germline values: CDR1 SNHLY, CDR2 FYNNEI. CDR3 length equals 16 residues.

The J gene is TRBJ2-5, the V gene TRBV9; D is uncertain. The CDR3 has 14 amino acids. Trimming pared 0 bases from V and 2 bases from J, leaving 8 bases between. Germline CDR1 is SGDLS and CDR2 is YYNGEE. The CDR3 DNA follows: TGTGCCAGCAGCGTAGGTAACAGACAAGAGACCCAGTACTTC. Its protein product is CASSVGNRQETQYF.

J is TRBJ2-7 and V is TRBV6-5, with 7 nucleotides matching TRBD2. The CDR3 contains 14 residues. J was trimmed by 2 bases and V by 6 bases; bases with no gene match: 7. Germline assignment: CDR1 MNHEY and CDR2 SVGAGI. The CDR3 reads CASRETSPPYEQYF. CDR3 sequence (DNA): TGTGCCAGCAGGGAGACTAGCCCGCCCTACGAGCAGTACTTC.

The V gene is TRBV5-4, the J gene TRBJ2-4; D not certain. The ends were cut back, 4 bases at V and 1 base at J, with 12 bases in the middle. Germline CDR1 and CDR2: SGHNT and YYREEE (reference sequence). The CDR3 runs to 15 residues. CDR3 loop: CASSPGGSAKNIQYF. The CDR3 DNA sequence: TGTGCCAGCAGCCCCGGTGGGTCTGCCAAAAACATTCAGTACTTC. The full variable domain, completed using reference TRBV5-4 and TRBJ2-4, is ETGVTQSPTHLIKTRGQQVTLRCSSQSGHNTVSWYQQALGQGPQFIFQYYREEENGRGNFPPRFSGLQFPNYSSELNVNALELDDSALYLCASSPGGSAKNIQYFGAGTRLSVL.

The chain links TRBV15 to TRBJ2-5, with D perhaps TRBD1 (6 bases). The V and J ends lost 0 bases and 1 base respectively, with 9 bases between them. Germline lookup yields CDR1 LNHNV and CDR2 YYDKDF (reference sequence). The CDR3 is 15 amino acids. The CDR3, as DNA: TGTGCCACCAGCAGAGAGGGGGCTGGCCAAGAGACCCAGTACTTC. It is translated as CATSREGAGQETQYF. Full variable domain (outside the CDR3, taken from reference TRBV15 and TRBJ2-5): DAMVIQNPRYQVTQFGKPVTLSCSQTLNHNVMYWYQQKSSQAPKLLFHYYDKDFNNEADTPDNFQSRRPNTSFCFLDIRSPGLGDTAMYLCATSREGAGQETQYFGPGTRLLVL.

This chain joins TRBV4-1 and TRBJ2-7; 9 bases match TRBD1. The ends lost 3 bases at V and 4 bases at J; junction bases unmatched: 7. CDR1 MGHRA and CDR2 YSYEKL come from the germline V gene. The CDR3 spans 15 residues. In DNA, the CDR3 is TGCGCCAGCAGCCAGGGGCGGGACAGGGTGTACGAGCAGTACTTC. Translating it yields CASSQGRDRVYEQYF.

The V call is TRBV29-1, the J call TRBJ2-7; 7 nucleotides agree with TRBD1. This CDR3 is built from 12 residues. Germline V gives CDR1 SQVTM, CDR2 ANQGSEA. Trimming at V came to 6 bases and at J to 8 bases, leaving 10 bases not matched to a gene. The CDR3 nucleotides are TGCAGCGTAAATTATGGACAGGAGAAGCAGTACTTC. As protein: CSVNYGQEKQYF.

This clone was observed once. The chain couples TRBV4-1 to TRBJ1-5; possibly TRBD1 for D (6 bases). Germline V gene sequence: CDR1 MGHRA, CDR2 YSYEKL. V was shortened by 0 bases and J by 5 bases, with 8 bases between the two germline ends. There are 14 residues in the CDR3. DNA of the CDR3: TGCGCCAGCAGCCAAGATCGGACAGATCAGCCCCAGCATTTT. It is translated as CASSQDRTDQPQHF.

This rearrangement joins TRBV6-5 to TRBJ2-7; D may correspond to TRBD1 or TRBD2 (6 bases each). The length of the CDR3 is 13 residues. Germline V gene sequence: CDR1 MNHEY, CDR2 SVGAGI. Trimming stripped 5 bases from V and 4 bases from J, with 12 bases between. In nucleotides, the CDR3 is TGTGCCAGCAGTCAGGGGACTTATTACGAGCAGTACTTC. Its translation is CASSQGTYYEQYF.

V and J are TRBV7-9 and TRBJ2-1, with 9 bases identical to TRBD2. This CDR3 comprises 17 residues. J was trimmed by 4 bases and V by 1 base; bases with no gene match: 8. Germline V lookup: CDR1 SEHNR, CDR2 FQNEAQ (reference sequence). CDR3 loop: CASSLVSWREGYNEQFF. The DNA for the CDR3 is TGTGCCAGCAGCTTAGTTAGTTGGCGGGAGGGATACAATGAGCAGTTCTTC.